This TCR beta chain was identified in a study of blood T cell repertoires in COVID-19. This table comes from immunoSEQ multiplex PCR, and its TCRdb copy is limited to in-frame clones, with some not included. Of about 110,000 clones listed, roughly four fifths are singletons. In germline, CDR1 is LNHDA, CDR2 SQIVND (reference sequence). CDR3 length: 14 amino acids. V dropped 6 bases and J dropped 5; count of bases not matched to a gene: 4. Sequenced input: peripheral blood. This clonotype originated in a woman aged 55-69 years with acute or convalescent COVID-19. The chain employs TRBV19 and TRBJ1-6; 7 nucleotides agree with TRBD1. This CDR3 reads CASSPGQNNSPLHF. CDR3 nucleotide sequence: TGTGCCAGTAGCCCGGGACAGAATAATTCACCCCTCCACTTT.